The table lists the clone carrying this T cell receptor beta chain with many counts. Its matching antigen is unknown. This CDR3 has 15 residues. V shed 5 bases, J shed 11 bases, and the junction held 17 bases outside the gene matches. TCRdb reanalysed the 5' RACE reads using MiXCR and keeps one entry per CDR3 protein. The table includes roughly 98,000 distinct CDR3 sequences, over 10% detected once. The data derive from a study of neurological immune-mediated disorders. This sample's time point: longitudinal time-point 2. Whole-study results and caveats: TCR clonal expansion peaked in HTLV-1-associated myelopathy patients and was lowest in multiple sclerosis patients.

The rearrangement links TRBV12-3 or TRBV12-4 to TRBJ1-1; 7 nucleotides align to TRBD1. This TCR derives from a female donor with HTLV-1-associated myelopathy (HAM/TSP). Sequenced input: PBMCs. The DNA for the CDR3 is TGTGCCAGCAGTCCAGAGGTGACAGGGTTTGTGGTGGCTTTCTTT. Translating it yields CASSPEVTGFVVAFF.